The source of this TCR beta chain is a study of blood T cell repertoires in COVID-19. Clones were sequenced by immunoSEQ multiplex PCR, and TCRdb holds only the in-frame ones, with some missing. The top ten clones hold 4.5% to 5.5% of a sample with roughly 100,000 clones, 90% of them seen once. V was pared by 4 bases and J by 10 bases, with 16 bases between. This CDR3 spans 14 amino acids. Looked up from germline, CDR1 is KGHDR and CDR2 is SFDVKD. The chain uses TRBV24-1 and TRBJ2-1, with unresolved D. Sequencing input: peripheral blood. This TCR was recovered from a man in his fifties with acute or convalescent COVID-19. CDR3 DNA: TGTGCCACCAGTGACACCCGACATGTCGGCGAGCAGTTCTTC. It specifies CATSDTRHVGEQFF.